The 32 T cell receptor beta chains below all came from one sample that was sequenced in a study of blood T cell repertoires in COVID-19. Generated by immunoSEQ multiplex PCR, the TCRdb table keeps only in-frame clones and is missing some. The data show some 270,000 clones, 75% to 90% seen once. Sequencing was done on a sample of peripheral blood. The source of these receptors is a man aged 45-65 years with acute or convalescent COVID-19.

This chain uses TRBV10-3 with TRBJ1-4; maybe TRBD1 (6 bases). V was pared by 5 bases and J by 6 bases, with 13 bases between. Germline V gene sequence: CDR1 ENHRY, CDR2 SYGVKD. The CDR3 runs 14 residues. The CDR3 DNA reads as TGTGCCATCAGTAACAGGGCCTCAGATGAAAAACTGTTTTTT. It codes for CAISNRASDEKLFF.

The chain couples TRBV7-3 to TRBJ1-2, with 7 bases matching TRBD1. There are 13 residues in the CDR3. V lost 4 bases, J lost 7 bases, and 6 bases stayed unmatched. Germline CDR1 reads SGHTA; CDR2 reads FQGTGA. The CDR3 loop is CASSSDRTGGYTF. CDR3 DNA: TGTGCCAGCAGCTCGGACAGGACCGGTGGCTACACCTTC.

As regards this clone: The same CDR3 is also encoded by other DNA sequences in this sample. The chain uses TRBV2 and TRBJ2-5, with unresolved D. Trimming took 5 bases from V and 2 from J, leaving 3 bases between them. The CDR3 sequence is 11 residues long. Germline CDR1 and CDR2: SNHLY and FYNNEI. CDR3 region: CASSQQETQYF. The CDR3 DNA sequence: TGTGCCAGCAGTCAACAAGAGACCCAGTACTTC.

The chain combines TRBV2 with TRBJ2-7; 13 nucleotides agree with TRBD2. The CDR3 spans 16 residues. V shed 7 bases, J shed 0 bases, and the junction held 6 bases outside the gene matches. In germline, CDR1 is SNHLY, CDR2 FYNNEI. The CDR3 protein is CASTQGLAGNSYEQYF. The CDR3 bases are TGTGCCAGCACCCAGGGACTAGCGGGGAACTCCTACGAGCAGTACTTC.

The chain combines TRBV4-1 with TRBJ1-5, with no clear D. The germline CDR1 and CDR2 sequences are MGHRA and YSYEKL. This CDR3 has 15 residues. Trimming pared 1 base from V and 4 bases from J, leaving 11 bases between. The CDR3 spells CASSQVRQANQPQHF. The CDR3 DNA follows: TGCGCCAGCAGCCAAGTTCGGCAGGCAAATCAGCCCCAGCATTTT.

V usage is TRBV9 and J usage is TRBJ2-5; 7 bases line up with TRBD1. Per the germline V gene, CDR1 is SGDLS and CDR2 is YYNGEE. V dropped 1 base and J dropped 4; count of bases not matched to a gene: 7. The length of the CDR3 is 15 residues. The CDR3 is CASSVRGRGPETQYF. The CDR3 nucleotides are TGTGCCAGCAGCGTAAGGGGTAGGGGGCCAGAGACCCAGTACTTC.

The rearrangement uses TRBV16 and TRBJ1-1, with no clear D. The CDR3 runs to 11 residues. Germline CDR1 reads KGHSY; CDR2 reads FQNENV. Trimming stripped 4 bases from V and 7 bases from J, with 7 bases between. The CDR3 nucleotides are TGTGCCAGCAGCCCAACATATGAAGCTTTCTTT. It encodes CASSPTYEAFF.

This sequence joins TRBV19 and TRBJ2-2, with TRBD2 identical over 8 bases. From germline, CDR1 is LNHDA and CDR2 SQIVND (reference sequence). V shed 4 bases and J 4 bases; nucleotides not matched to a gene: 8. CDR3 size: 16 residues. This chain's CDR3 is CASSTAGLAPTGELFF. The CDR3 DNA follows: TGTGCCAGTAGTACGGCCGGACTAGCTCCCACCGGGGAGCTGTTTTTT.

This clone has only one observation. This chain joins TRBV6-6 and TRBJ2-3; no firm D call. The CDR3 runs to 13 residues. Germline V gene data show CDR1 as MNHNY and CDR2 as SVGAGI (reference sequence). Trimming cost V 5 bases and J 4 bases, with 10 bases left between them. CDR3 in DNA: TGTGCCAGCAGTGTCCCGGTGGCAGATACGCAGTATTTT. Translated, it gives CASSVPVADTQYF.

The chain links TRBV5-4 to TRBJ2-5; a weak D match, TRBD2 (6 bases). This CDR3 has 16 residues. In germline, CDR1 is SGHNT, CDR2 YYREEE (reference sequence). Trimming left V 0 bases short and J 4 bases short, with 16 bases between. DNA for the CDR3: TGTGCCAGCAGCTTGGGGAGGGGCCAGATTCGAGAGACCCAGTACTTC. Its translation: CASSLGRGQIRETQYF.

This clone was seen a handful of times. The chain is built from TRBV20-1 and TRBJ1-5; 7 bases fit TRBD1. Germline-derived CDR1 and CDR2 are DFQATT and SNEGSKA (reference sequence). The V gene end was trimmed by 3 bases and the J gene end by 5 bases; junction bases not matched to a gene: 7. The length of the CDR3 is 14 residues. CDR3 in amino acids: CSASSGQEHQPQHF. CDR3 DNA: TGCAGTGCTAGTTCCGGACAGGAACATCAGCCCCAGCATTTT.

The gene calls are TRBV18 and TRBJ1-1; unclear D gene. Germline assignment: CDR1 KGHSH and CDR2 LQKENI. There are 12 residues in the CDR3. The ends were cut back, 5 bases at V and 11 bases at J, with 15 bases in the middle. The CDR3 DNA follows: TGTGCCAGCTCATCAAGAGCAGACAACGCTTTCTTT. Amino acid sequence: CASSSRADNAFF.

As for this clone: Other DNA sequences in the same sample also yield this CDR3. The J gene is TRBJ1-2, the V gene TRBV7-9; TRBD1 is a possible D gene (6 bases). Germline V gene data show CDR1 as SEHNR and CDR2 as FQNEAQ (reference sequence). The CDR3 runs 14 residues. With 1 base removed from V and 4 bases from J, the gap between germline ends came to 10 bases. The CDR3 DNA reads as TGTGCCAGCAGCTTAGGGTCACAGGGCTATGGCTACACCTTC. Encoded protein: CASSLGSQGYGYTF.

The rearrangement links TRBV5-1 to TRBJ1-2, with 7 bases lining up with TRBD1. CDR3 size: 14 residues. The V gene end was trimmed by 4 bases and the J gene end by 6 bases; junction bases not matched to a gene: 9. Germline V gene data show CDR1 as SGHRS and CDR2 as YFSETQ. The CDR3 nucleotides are TGCGCCAGCAGCCCGGGACAGTCGGCGGATGGCTACACCTTC. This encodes CASSPGQSADGYTF.

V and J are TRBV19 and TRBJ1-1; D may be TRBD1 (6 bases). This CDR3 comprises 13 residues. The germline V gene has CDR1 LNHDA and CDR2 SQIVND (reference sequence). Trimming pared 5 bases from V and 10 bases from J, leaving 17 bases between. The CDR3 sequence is CASSGDRISVAFF. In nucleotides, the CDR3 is TGTGCCAGTAGTGGCGACAGGATCTCCGTAGCTTTCTTT.

The CDR3 loop reads CASRIPGQRANYGYTF. DNA of the CDR3: TGTGCCAGCAGGATCCCGGGACAGAGAGCTAACTATGGCTACACCTTC. The rearrangement joins TRBV11-2 to TRBJ1-2, with 7 nucleotides matching TRBD1. The germline gives CDR1 SGHAT, CDR2 FQNNGV. With V trimmed by 6 bases and J by 0 bases, 10 bases remained unmatched. CDR3 length: 16 residues.

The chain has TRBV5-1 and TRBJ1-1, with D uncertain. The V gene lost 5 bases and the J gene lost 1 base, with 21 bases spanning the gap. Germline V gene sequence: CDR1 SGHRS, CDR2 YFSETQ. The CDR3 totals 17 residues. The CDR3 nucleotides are TGCGCCAGCAGTATGGGCCGCTCTATGGTGGGGAACACTGAAGCTTTCTTT. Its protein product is CASSMGRSMVGNTEAFF. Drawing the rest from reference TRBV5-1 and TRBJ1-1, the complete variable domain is KAGVTQTPRYLIKTRGQQVTLSCSPISGHRSVSWYQQTPGQGLQFLFEYFSETQRNKGNFPGRFSGRQFSNSRSEMNVSTLELGDSALYLCASSMGRSMVGNTEAFFGQGTRLTVV.

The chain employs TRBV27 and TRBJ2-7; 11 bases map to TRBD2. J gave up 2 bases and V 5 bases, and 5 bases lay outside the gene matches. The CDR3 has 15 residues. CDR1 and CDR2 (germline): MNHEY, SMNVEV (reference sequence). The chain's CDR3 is CASSPTTSGTYEQYF. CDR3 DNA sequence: TGTGCCAGCAGTCCGACGACTAGCGGGACCTACGAGCAGTACTTC.

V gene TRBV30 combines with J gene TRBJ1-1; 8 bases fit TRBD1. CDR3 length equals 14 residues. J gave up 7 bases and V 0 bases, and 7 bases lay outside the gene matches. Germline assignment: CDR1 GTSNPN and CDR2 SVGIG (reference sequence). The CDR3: CAWSVLQGGGEAFF. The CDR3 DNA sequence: TGTGCCTGGAGTGTACTACAGGGGGGGGGTGAAGCTTTCTTT.

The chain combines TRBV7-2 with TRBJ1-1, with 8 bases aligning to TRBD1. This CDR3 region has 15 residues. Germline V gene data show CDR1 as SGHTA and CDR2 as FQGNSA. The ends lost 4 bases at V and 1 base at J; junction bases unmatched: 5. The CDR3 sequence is CASSSRTGSNTEAFF. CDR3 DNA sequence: TGTGCCAGCAGCTCCAGGACAGGGTCGAACACTGAAGCTTTCTTT.

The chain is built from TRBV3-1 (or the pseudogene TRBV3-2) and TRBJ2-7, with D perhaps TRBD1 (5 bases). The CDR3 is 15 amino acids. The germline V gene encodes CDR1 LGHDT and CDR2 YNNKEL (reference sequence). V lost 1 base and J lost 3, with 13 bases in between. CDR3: CASSQGQGPIYEQYF. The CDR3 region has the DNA TGTGCCAGCAGCCAAGGGCAGGGCCCCATCTACGAGCAGTACTTC.

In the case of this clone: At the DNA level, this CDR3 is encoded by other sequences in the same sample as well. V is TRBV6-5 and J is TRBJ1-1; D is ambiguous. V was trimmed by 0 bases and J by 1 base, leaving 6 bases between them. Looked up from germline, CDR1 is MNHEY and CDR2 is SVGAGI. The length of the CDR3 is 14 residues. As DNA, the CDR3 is TGTGCCAGCAGTTACTCGACTCCGAACACTGAAGCTTTCTTT. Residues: CASSYSTPNTEAFF.

The CDR3 DNA reads TGTGCCAGCAGCCCCGGGACTAGCTCGATTGAGCAGTTCTTC. It is translated as CASSPGTSSIEQFF. J is TRBJ2-1 and V is TRBV7-3; TRBD2 matches 9 bases. CDR3 length equals 14 residues. The V gene end was trimmed by 5 bases and the J gene end by 9 bases; junction bases not matched to a gene: 8. Germline CDR1 and CDR2: SGHTA and FQGTGA.

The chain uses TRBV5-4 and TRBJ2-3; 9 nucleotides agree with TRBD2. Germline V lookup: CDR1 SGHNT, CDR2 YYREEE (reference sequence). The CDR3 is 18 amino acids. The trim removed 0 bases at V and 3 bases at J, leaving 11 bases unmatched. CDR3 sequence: CASSLVPEPSGVTDTQYF. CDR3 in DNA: TGTGCCAGCAGCTTGGTTCCCGAGCCTAGCGGGGTGACAGATACGCAGTATTTT.

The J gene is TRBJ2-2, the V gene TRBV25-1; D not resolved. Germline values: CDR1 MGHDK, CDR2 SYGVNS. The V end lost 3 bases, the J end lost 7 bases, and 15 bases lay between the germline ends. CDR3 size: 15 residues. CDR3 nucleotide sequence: TGTGCCAGCAGTGATCAAGTTCGGGTGAGCGGGGAGCTGTTTTTT. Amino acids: CASSDQVRVSGELFF.

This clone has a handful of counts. CDR3 nucleotides: TGTGCCACCGACTCGGGGGACCGAACTGAAGCTTTCTTT. Translated: CATDSGDRTEAFF. The chain combines TRBV12-3 or TRBV12-4 with TRBJ1-1; TRBD1 is a possible D gene (5 bases). The CDR3 is made up of 13 amino acids. Trimming removed 10 bases at V and 5 bases at J, with 17 bases between.

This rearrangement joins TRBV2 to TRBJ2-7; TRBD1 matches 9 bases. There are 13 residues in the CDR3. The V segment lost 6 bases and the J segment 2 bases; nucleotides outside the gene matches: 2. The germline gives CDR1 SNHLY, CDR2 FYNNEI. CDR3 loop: CASRRTGAYEQYF. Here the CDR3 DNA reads TGTGCCAGCAGGAGGACAGGGGCCTACGAGCAGTACTTC. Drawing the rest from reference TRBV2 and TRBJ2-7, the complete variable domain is EPEVTQTPSHQVTQMGQEVILRCVPISNHLYFYWYRQILGQKVEFLVSFYNNEISEKSEIFDDQFSVERPDGSNFTLKIRSTKLEDSAMYFCASRRTGAYEQYFGPGTRLTVT.

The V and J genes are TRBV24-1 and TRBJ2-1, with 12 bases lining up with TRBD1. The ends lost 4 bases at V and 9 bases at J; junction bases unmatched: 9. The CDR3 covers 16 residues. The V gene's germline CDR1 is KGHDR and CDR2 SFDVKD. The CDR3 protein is CATSEGDRGRLGEQFF. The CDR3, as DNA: TGTGCCACCAGTGAGGGGGACAGGGGGCGATTGGGTGAGCAGTTCTTC.

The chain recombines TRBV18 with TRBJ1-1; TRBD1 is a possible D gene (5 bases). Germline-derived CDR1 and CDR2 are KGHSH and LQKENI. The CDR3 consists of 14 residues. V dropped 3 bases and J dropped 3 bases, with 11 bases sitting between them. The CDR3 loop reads CASSPIGVDTEAFF. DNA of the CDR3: TGTGCCAGCTCACCGATAGGGGTAGACACTGAAGCTTTCTTT.

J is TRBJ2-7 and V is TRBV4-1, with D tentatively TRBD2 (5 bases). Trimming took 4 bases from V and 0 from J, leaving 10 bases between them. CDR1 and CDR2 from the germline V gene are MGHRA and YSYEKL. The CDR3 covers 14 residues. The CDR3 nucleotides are TGCGCCAGCAGCCTCGAAGGGAGCTCCTACGAGCAGTACTTC. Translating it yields CASSLEGSSYEQYF.

CDR3 residues: CASSLAGQGVTEAFF. The CDR3 nucleotides read TGTGCCAGCAGCTTAGCGGGACAGGGGGTCACTGAAGCTTTCTTT. This sequence joins TRBV7-6 and TRBJ1-1; TRBD1 matches at 11 bases. V lost 0 bases, J lost 4 bases, and 1 base stayed unmatched. The germline V gene encodes CDR1 SGHVS and CDR2 FNYEAQ. There are 15 residues in the CDR3.

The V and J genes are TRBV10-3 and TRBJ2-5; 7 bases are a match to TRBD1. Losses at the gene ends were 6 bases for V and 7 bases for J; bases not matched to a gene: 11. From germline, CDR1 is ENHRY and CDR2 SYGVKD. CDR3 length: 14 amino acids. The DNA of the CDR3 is TGTGCCATCAGGAGGGGGACAGAGGACGTGACCCAGTACTTC. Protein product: CAIRRGTEDVTQYF.